A single sample is the source of the 11 T cell receptor beta chains below, sequenced in a study of PD-1 blockade in classical Hodgkin lymphoma (dated by TCRdb to 2020 to 2022). The time point label of this sample denotes: cycle 4 day 1 (C4D1), after less than 7 weeks of nivolumab. Every trial patient had relapsed following autologous stem cell transplantation, and prior brentuximab vedotin exposure was what differed among cohorts A, B and C. Using a Miltenyi CD4+ T cell isolation kit, CD4+ T cells were purified from thawed PBMCs through magnetic negative selection. The library was made by the immunoSEQ multiplex PCR assay. In TCRdb, the immuneACCESS table is reduced to in-frame sequences with V and J assigned. These tables do not hold every clone; where another copy was compared, an unresolved V gene accounts for under half, and the others remain unexplained. This sample gives 32,000 or so clones in total; about 88% of them show up just once. 0.4% to 0.5% of the sample comes from the top ten.

This sample comprised CD4+ T cells from blood, obtained before the fourth cycle of nivolumab. These receptor sequences come from a human donor with classical Hodgkin lymphoma.

V gene TRBV27 combines with J gene TRBJ1-5, with 7 positions matching TRBD1. V shed 5 bases, J shed 3 bases, and the junction held 7 bases outside the gene matches. Per the germline V gene, CDR1 is MNHEY and CDR2 is SMNVEV (reference sequence). The CDR3 contains 15 residues. The CDR3 coding sequence is TGTGCCAGCAGTACGACAGGGCTATCCAATCAGCCCCAGCATTTT. This sequence encodes CASSTTGLSNQPQHF.

The rearrangement links TRBV15 to TRBJ1-3; possible D gene TRBD1, 5 bases. Germline CDR1 is LNHNV and CDR2 is YYDKDF (reference sequence). This CDR3 is built from 15 residues. Trimming cost V 0 bases and J 4 bases, with 10 bases left between them. CDR3 residues: CATSRETGYGNTIYF. Here the CDR3 DNA reads TGTGCCACCAGCAGAGAAACAGGTTACGGAAACACCATATATTTT. The full variable domain, with the rest looked up from reference TRBV15 and TRBJ1-3, is DAMVIQNPRYQVTQFGKPVTLSCSQTLNHNVMYWYQQKSSQAPKLLFHYYDKDFNNEADTPDNFQSRRPNTSFCFLDIRSPGLGDTAMYLCATSRETGYGNTIYFGEGSWLTVV.

This clone occurred a few times. This rearrangement joins TRBV5-6 to TRBJ1-1, with D possibly being TRBD1 (5 bases). Germline CDR1 SGHDT, CDR2 YYEEEE. The CDR3 contains 14 residues. Between the trimmed V and J ends, which lost 4 bases and 1 base, there was a span of 11 bases. CDR3 DNA: TGTGCCAGCAGCATAGTCGACAGGAACACTGAAGCTTTCTTT. It translates to CASSIVDRNTEAFF.

The chain uses TRBV5-5 and TRBJ2-6; TRBD1 aligns across 9 bases. The length of the CDR3 is 19 residues. Per the germline V gene, CDR1 is SGHKS and CDR2 is YYEKEE (reference sequence). The trim removed 0 bases at V and 0 bases at J, leaving 7 bases unmatched. The CDR3 here is CASSLVGQGMASGANVLTF. The CDR3 DNA sequence: TGTGCCAGCAGCTTGGTCGGACAGGGGATGGCCTCTGGGGCCAACGTCCTGACTTTC.

The chain joins TRBV6-6 to TRBJ2-1, with 7 bases aligning to TRBD1. Germline CDR1 reads MNHNY; CDR2 reads SVGAGI (reference sequence). V was pared by 6 bases and J by 1 base, with 9 bases of the junction left unmatched. This CDR3 region has 16 residues. The CDR3 DNA follows: TGTGCCAGCAGGGGGAGACAGGGATCGTCCTACAATGAGCAGTTCTTC. Translated: CASRGRQGSSYNEQFF.

This clone turned up a few times. The chain is built from TRBV2 and TRBJ2-1; D gene ambiguous. Trimming left V 2 bases short and J 2 bases short, with 7 bases between. The CDR3 runs 14 residues. The V gene's germline CDR1 is SNHLY and CDR2 FYNNEI. The CDR3 nucleotides read TGTGCCAGCAGTGAATTAGGCCCCTACAATGAGCAGTTCTTC. Protein: CASSELGPYNEQFF.

This rearrangement joins TRBV10-1 to TRBJ2-3; D might be TRBD1 or TRBD2, each matching 5 bases. CDR1 is WNHNN and CDR2 is SYGVQD in the germline V gene (reference sequence). V lost 2 bases and J 3 bases, leaving 12 bases between the germline ends. This CDR3 is built from 15 residues. The CDR3 nucleotides read TGCGCCAGCAGTGAGAGGGGAAGAGGGACAGATACGCAGTATTTT. It specifies CASSERGRGTDTQYF.

The chain has TRBV2 and TRBJ2-1; 10 nucleotides match TRBD2. V dropped 8 bases and J dropped 8; count of bases not matched to a gene: 15. Germline V lookup: CDR1 SNHLY, CDR2 FYNNEI. CDR3 length equals 16 residues. CDR3 sequence: CASARDTGTSAYEQFF. DNA for the CDR3: TGTGCCAGCGCACGGGACACCGGGACTAGCGCGTATGAGCAGTTCTTC.

This clone was seen only a few times. The chain recombines TRBV28 with TRBJ2-1, with 14 nucleotides matching TRBD2. The CDR3 loop spans 16 amino acids. J gave up 6 bases and V 1 base, and 2 bases lay outside the gene matches. Per germline, CDR1 MDHEN and CDR2 SYDVKM. The CDR3 here is CASSLSGLAGGNEQFF. CDR3 nucleotide sequence: TGTGCCAGCAGTTTATCCGGACTAGCGGGAGGCAATGAGCAGTTCTTC.

The chain has TRBV5-1 and TRBJ2-2, with D possibly called TRBD1 or TRBD2 (6 bases each). Trimming removed 0 bases from V and 4 bases from J, with 22 bases in between. The CDR3 sequence is 19 residues long. Looked up from germline, CDR1 is SGHRS and CDR2 is YFSETQ. The CDR3 spells CASSLARSWGAPSTGELFF. DNA for the CDR3: TGCGCCAGCAGCTTGGCCAGGAGTTGGGGGGCTCCGAGCACCGGGGAGCTGTTTTTT.

For the CDR3, the DNA is TGTGCCAGTAGGATTCTAACAGCGAACACTGAAGCTTTCTTT. Amino acid sequence: CASRILTANTEAFF. V and J are TRBV19 and TRBJ1-1; D unclear. CDR1 and CDR2 from the germline V gene are LNHDA and SQIVND (reference sequence). Trimming took off 6 bases at V and 1 base at J, with 12 bases between the two ends. The CDR3 has 14 amino acids. Complete variable domain (other parts from reference TRBV19 and TRBJ1-1): DGGITQSPKYLFRKEGQNVTLSCEQNLNHDAMYWYRQDPGQGLRLIYYSQIVNDFQKGDIAEGYSVSREKKESFPLTVTSAQKNPTAFYLCASRILTANTEAFFGQGTRLTVV.